Shown below are 15 T cell receptor beta chains from a single sample sequenced in a study of blood T cell repertoires in COVID-19. Here immunoSEQ multiplex PCR was the method, and the copy in TCRdb shows in-frame clones only, minus some. The sample lists about 140,000 clones; roughly 80% were seen once. The sample taken for sequencing was peripheral blood. Source of these receptors: an elderly woman with acute or convalescent COVID-19.

The V call is TRBV19, the J call TRBJ2-7, with a possible D match to TRBD2 (7 bases). This CDR3 comprises 15 residues. V lost 3 bases to trimming and J lost 4 bases, with 16 bases between them. Germline-derived CDR1 and CDR2 are LNHDA and SQIVND (reference sequence). CDR3 sequence: CASSIIPGGGYEQYF. CDR3 sequence (DNA): TGTGCCAGTAGTATCATACCGGGGGGCGGATACGAGCAGTACTTC.

V usage is TRBV11-2 and J usage is TRBJ2-5, with D hard to call. CDR1 is SGHAT, CDR2 FQNNGV, per germline. V lost 2 bases to trimming and J lost 5 bases, with 6 bases between them. The CDR3 covers 12 residues. The CDR3 DNA follows: TGTGCCAGCAGCTTAATAAGCGAGACCCAGTACTTC. Protein: CASSLISETQYF.

The rearrangement joins TRBV10-3 to TRBJ1-2, with D perhaps matching TRBD1 (5 bases). Germline V lookup: CDR1 ENHRY, CDR2 SYGVKD. There are 16 residues in the CDR3. The V end was cut by 2 bases, the J end by 8 bases, with 21 bases between. The CDR3 DNA sequence: TGTGCCATCAGTGAGAAATCCGACAGCTCAGCCGGCGGCTACACCTTC. Translation: CAISEKSDSSAGGYTF.

This chain joins TRBV6-5 and TRBJ2-5; possibly TRBD2 for D (6 bases). V lost 0 bases and J lost 5, with 16 bases in between. This CDR3 region has 16 residues. Germline lookup yields CDR1 MNHEY and CDR2 SVGAGI. CDR3 bases: TGTGCCAGCAGTTACTCGTCCGGGGGAGGTCCGGAGACCCAGTACTTC. Translated, it gives CASSYSSGGGPETQYF.

The V gene is TRBV29-1, the J gene TRBJ2-7; 8 positions agree with TRBD2. Germline-derived CDR1 and CDR2 are SQVTM and ANQGSEA. CDR3 length: 14 residues. The trim removed 6 bases at V and 6 bases at J, leaving 13 bases unmatched. The CDR3 coding sequence is TGCAGCGTGGATAGAGCGGGAGTCTCTTCCGAGCAGTACTTC. Translation: CSVDRAGVSSEQYF.

This clone was counted a few times. V gene TRBV5-1 combines with J gene TRBJ2-3; TRBD1 aligns across 9 bases. V was clipped by 9 bases and J by 4 bases; unmatched bases: 9. CDR1 and CDR2 from the germline V gene are SGHRS and YFSETQ. This CDR3 is 14 amino acids long. This chain's CDR3 is CATATGGSADTQYF. CDR3 sequence (DNA): TGCGCCACCGCGACAGGGGGAAGTGCAGATACGCAGTATTTT.

This clone occurred a few times. The rearrangement uses TRBV6-2 or TRBV6-3 and TRBJ1-6, with 8 bases identical to TRBD1. CDR3 length: 15 amino acids. The germline gives CDR1 MNHEY, CDR2 SVGEGT. V lost 5 bases, J lost 5 bases, and 5 bases stayed unmatched. The CDR3 DNA reads TGTGCCAGCAGTACGAGGACAGGGAATAATTCACCCCTCCACTTT. Translating it yields CASSTRTGNNSPLHF.

This chain connects TRBV14 to TRBJ1-2; 7 bases are a match to TRBD1. In germline, CDR1 is SGHDN, CDR2 FVKESK. The CDR3 runs 16 residues. V lost 4 bases to trimming and J lost 0 bases; unmatched junction nucleotides: 8. CDR3 in amino acids: CASSPRTGLSNYGYTF. The CDR3 DNA follows: TGTGCCAGCAGCCCCCGGACAGGCCTTTCTAACTATGGCTACACCTTC.

The chain links TRBV18 to TRBJ1-4; unclear D gene. Germline lookup yields CDR1 KGHSH and CDR2 LQKENI. The V end lost 10 bases, the J end lost 2 bases, and 5 bases lay between the germline ends. The CDR3 sequence is 11 residues long. The CDR3 DNA sequence: TGTGCCAACCGGACTAATGAAAAACTGTTTTTT. Encoded protein: CANRTNEKLFF.

Here the CDR3 DNA reads TGTGCCATCAGTAATAGCGGGCTTTCCTACAATGAGCAGTTCTTC. It is translated as CAISNSGLSYNEQFF. The V and J genes are TRBV10-3 and TRBJ2-1, with 7 bases matching TRBD2. This CDR3 spans 15 amino acids. Per the germline V gene, CDR1 is ENHRY and CDR2 is SYGVKD. J lost 1 base, V lost 5 bases, and 5 bases had no gene match.

This rearrangement joins TRBV5-1 to TRBJ2-3; TRBD1 matches 8 bases. With V trimmed by 6 bases and J by 1 base, 7 bases remained unmatched. The length of the CDR3 is 15 residues. From germline, CDR1 is SGHRS and CDR2 YFSETQ. The CDR3 is CASTAGGRGTDTQYF. The CDR3 DNA reads TGCGCCAGCACCGCAGGGGGCCGGGGCACAGATACGCAGTATTTT.

The gene calls are TRBV5-6 and TRBJ2-5; the D gene is possibly TRBD2 (6 bases). This CDR3 has 16 residues. V was clipped by 4 bases and J by 4 bases, with 20 bases between them. The germline CDR1 and CDR2 sequences are SGHDT and YYEEEE. The CDR3 sequence: CASSLGPGRILETQYF. The CDR3 DNA reads as TGTGCCAGCAGCCTGGGGCCGGGGAGGATCCTAGAGACCCAGTACTTC.

This rearrangement joins TRBV7-9 to TRBJ2-1; the D gene is possibly TRBD2 (5 bases). The germline V gene has CDR1 SEHNR and CDR2 FQNEAQ (reference sequence). The CDR3 covers 12 residues. The V and J ends lost 8 bases and 5 bases respectively, with 10 bases between them. The CDR3 DNA is TGTGCCAGCGCCCGGGGAAACAATGAGCAGTTCTTC. It yields the protein CASARGNNEQFF. The full variable domain, rest sourced from reference TRBV7-9 and TRBJ2-1, is DTGVSQNPRHKITKRGQNVTFRCDPISEHNRLYWYRQTLGQGPEFLTYFQNEAQLEKSRLLSDRFSAERPKGSFSTLEIQRTEQGDSAMYLCASARGNNEQFFGPGTRLTVL.

The chain couples TRBV10-1 to TRBJ2-1; a possible D gene is TRBD2 (5 bases). The CDR3 runs to 16 residues. Between the trimmed V and J ends, which lost 0 bases and 3 bases, there was a span of 12 bases. Germline V lookup: CDR1 WNHNN, CDR2 SYGVQD (reference sequence). CDR3 sequence: CASSESSYRDYNEQFF. For the CDR3, the DNA is TGCGCCAGCAGTGAGTCCTCCTACCGGGACTACAATGAGCAGTTCTTC.

The V call is TRBV7-2, the J call TRBJ2-1, with TRBD2 matching 8 bases. Germline V gene data show CDR1 as SGHTA and CDR2 as FQGNSA. The CDR3 contains 14 residues. The V segment lost 1 base and the J segment 9 bases; nucleotides outside the gene matches: 5. The CDR3 sequence: CASSLGAGDGEQFF. The CDR3 DNA sequence: TGTGCCAGCAGCTTAGGAGCGGGGGACGGTGAGCAGTTCTTC.